The 23 T cell receptor beta chains below come from one sample, sequenced in a study of blood T cell repertoires in COVID-19 (dated by TCRdb to 2019 to 2021). Library creation used the immunoSEQ multiplex PCR assay. TCRdb provides this immuneACCESS table in a form limited to in-frame rearrangements. Some clones are lacking; in checked studies, under half of them reflect an unresolved V gene, and why the rest are absent is not known. The sample profile shows some 340,000 clones; roughly 86% of them were found once. Of the sample, roughly 5.2% falls within the top ten clones. Sequencing input: PBMCs or T cells enriched from blood (not recorded which). All receptors come from a woman aged 30 to 39 who had recovered from COVID-19.

The chain joins TRBV19 to TRBJ1-5; possible D gene TRBD1, 5 bases. Trimming removed 3 bases from V and 4 bases from J, with 16 bases in between. The CDR3 is 16 amino acids. The germline V gene has CDR1 LNHDA and CDR2 SQIVND (reference sequence). Here the CDR3 reads CASSMRTQGENQPQHF. The CDR3 coding sequence is TGTGCCAGTAGTATGCGGACGCAGGGTGAGAATCAGCCCCAGCATTTT.

The V and J genes are TRBV6-6 and TRBJ1-6; TRBD1 might be the D (6 bases). Deletions cut 5 bases from V and 3 bases from J, with 8 bases between. The CDR3 runs to 14 residues. CDR1 and CDR2 (germline): MNHNY, SVGAGI (reference sequence). The CDR3 nucleotides read TGTGCCAGCAGTGACAGGAACTATAATTCACCCCTCCACTTT. As protein: CASSDRNYNSPLHF.

The chain is built from TRBV7-2 and TRBJ2-1, with 8 bases that match TRBD1. This CDR3 region has 15 residues. From germline, CDR1 is SGHTA and CDR2 FQGNSA. Trimming removed 5 bases from V and 7 bases from J; junction bases left unmatched: 10. The CDR3 DNA follows: TGTGCCAGCAGCGGAACCGGACAGGGAAAGAATGAGCAGTTCTTC. Protein product: CASSGTGQGKNEQFF.

The rearrangement uses TRBV6-2 or TRBV6-3 and TRBJ2-3; 11 bases map to TRBD2. The germline V gene encodes CDR1 MNHEY and CDR2 SVGEGT. The CDR3 totals 16 residues. J gave up 2 bases and V 5 bases, and 6 bases lay outside the gene matches. CDR3 nucleotide sequence: TGTGCCAGCAGTCAGGGGACTAGCGGCCTCACAGATACGCAGTATTTT. Translating it yields CASSQGTSGLTDTQYF.

This clone occurred a few times. The V call is TRBV6-5, the J call TRBJ1-2; no definite D call. Germline V gene lookup returns CDR1 MNHEY and CDR2 SVGAGI. This CDR3 is 14 amino acids long. V was pared by 5 bases and J by 0 bases, with 10 bases between. The CDR3 nucleotides read TGTGCCAGCAGTCACAAGATAACTAACTATGGCTACACCTTC. It translates to CASSHKITNYGYTF.

The J gene is TRBJ1-5, the V gene TRBV2; tentative D call: TRBD1 (6 bases). Trimming pared 11 bases from V and 4 bases from J, leaving 15 bases between. CDR3 size: 13 residues. The germline CDR1 and CDR2 sequences are SNHLY and FYNNEI. Here the CDR3 DNA reads TGTGCCGGGGGGGCAGACCTAAATCAGCCCCAGCATTTT. Translating gives CAGGADLNQPQHF.

V and J are TRBV13 and TRBJ2-1; 10 bases fit TRBD2. This CDR3 contains 16 residues. Germline trimming cut 3 bases from V and 6 bases from J; bases unmatched to any gene: 8. Germline V gives CDR1 PRHDT, CDR2 FYEKMQ (reference sequence). The CDR3 bases are TGTGCCAGCAGCTTGGACACTAGCGGGGCCCCCAATGAGCAGTTCTTC. This translates into CASSLDTSGAPNEQFF. The whole variable domain, filled in from reference TRBV13 and TRBJ2-1, reads AAGVIQSPRHLIKEKRETATLKCYPIPRHDTVYWYQQGPGQDPQFLISFYEKMQSDKGSIPDRFSAQQFSDYHSELNMSSLELGDSALYFCASSLDTSGAPNEQFFGPGTRLTVL.

J is TRBJ1-3 and V is TRBV29-1, with no clear D. The CDR3 sequence is 15 residues long. The V gene's germline CDR1 is SQVTM and CDR2 ANQGSEA. Here the CDR3 reads CNRKRVPSSGNTIYF. The CDR3 nucleotides are TGCAACCGAAAGCGTGTACCTTCTTCTGGAAACACCATATATTTT.

The J gene is TRBJ2-5, the V gene TRBV5-6; D call uncertain. This CDR3 is 15 amino acids long. CDR1 SGHDT and CDR2 YYEEEE come from the germline V gene. The V end was cut by 0 bases, the J end by 5 bases, with 14 bases between. The CDR3 is CASSLAVLGEETQYF. CDR3 nucleotides: TGTGCCAGCAGCTTGGCCGTCCTCGGAGAGGAGACCCAGTACTTC.

V usage is TRBV6-5 and J usage is TRBJ2-5; D uncertain. V dropped 4 bases and J dropped 1 base, with 13 bases sitting between them. Germline loops: CDR1 MNHEY, CDR2 SVGAGI. The CDR3 runs to 15 residues. This CDR3 is CASSSDALIQETQYF. The CDR3 DNA reads TGTGCCAGCAGTTCCGATGCACTGATCCAAGAGACCCAGTACTTC.

This clone has a handful of counts. CDR3 in amino acids: CASNTYGTGRGYTF. The CDR3 DNA reads TGTGCCAGCAATACGTACGGGACAGGGCGAGGCTACACCTTC. The chain employs TRBV6-5 and TRBJ1-2; TRBD1 matches 9 bases. CDR3 length equals 14 residues. After removal of 7 bases from V and 8 bases from J, the junction contained 11 bases not matched to a gene. The V gene's germline CDR1 is MNHEY and CDR2 SVGAGI.

This chain joins TRBV5-4 and TRBJ2-7; TRBD1 is a possible D gene (5 bases). Trimming pared 4 bases from V and 2 bases from J, leaving 7 bases between. The length of the CDR3 is 12 residues. Germline values: CDR1 SGHNT, CDR2 YYREEE (reference sequence). CDR3 sequence (DNA): TGTGCCAGCAGCAAGGGGACCTACGAGCAGTACTTC. It yields the protein CASSKGTYEQYF.

This chain links TRBV5-1 with TRBJ2-1; 7 bases are shared with TRBD2. The CDR3 runs to 15 residues. CDR1 is SGHRS and CDR2 is YFSETQ in the germline V gene. V gave up 4 bases and J gave up 5 bases; unmatched junction bases: 9. This chain's CDR3 is CASSRAGRSHNEQFF. The CDR3 nucleotides read TGCGCCAGCAGCCGCGCCGGGAGGAGCCACAATGAGCAGTTCTTC.

This chain uses TRBV2 with TRBJ2-1; D might be TRBD1 (6 bases). V lost 8 bases, J lost 7 bases, and 18 bases lay in between. Germline loops: CDR1 SNHLY, CDR2 FYNNEI. This CDR3 has 14 amino acids. As DNA, the CDR3 is TGTGCCAGCCTTTGGGGGCAGGGGCTAAATGAGCAGTTCTTC. This encodes CASLWGQGLNEQFF.

The CDR3 nucleotides are TGTGCCAGCAGCCAAGAACCTCCCGGACAGGGTTATCAGCCCCAGCATTTT. Translation gives CASSQEPPGQGYQPQHF. The chain recombines TRBV4-2 with TRBJ1-5; 8 positions match TRBD1. J was trimmed by 5 bases and V by 0 bases; bases with no gene match: 9. The CDR3 has 17 residues. Per germline, CDR1 LGHNA and CDR2 YNFKEQ.

The V gene is TRBV24-1, the J gene TRBJ2-3; TRBD1 agrees at 10 bases. The CDR3 contains 15 residues. In germline, CDR1 is KGHDR, CDR2 SFDVKD. The ends lost 7 bases at V and 1 base at J; junction bases unmatched: 4. The CDR3 sequence is CATSRGTGGTDTQYF. In nucleotides, the CDR3 is TGTGCCACCAGCCGAGGGACAGGGGGCACAGATACGCAGTATTTT.

This clone was detected a few times. This chain links TRBV5-1 with TRBJ2-2, with D unclear. The CDR3 covers 15 residues. Germline V CDR1 and CDR2: SGHRS, YFSETQ. Trimming left V 4 bases short and J 2 bases short, with 12 bases between. DNA of the CDR3: TGCGCCAGCAGCCTTACTCAGACAAACACCGGGGAGCTGTTTTTT. Translation: CASSLTQTNTGELFF. The full variable domain, its missing parts supplied by reference TRBV5-1 and TRBJ2-2, is KAGVTQTPRYLIKTRGQQVTLSCSPISGHRSVSWYQQTPGQGLQFLFEYFSETQRNKGNFPGRFSGRQFSNSRSEMNVSTLELGDSALYLCASSLTQTNTGELFFGEGSRLTVL.

The chain carries TRBV5-1 and TRBJ2-7; maybe TRBD1 (5 bases). V was clipped by 4 bases and J by 2 bases, with 10 bases between them. In germline, CDR1 is SGHRS, CDR2 YFSETQ. CDR3 length equals 13 residues. The CDR3 loop reads CASSRRQTYEQYF. The CDR3 DNA follows: TGCGCCAGCAGCCGAAGACAGACCTACGAGCAGTACTTC.

The V gene is TRBV7-2, the J gene TRBJ2-3; 13 positions agree with TRBD2. CDR1 SGHTA and CDR2 FQGNSA come from the germline V gene. This CDR3 region has 15 residues. V lost 5 bases, J lost 4 bases, and 3 bases stayed unmatched. CDR3 sequence (DNA): TGTGCCAGCAGCGTTACTAGCGGGGGGGCAGATACGCAGTATTTT. Protein product: CASSVTSGGADTQYF.

Details on this clone: Other nucleotide sequences in the sample specify the same CDR3. The chain uses TRBV7-9 and TRBJ2-3; a weak D match, TRBD1 (7 bases). The CDR3 has 13 residues. Per germline, CDR1 SEHNR and CDR2 FQNEAQ (reference sequence). The V end was cut by 4 bases, the J end by 4 bases, with 9 bases between. The CDR3 spells CASSSGGPDTQYF. In DNA, the CDR3 is TGTGCCAGCAGCTCAGGGGGGCCAGATACGCAGTATTTT.

The V call is TRBV4-1, the J call TRBJ1-1; D is possibly TRBD1 (5 bases). The CDR3 sequence is 13 residues long. The germline V gene has CDR1 MGHRA and CDR2 YSYEKL. Trimming left V 0 bases short and J 12 bases short, with 14 bases between. The CDR3 sequence is CASSQEERAGTFF. DNA for the CDR3: TGCGCCAGCAGCCAAGAGGAAAGGGCAGGGACTTTCTTT.

This sequence joins TRBV6-4 and TRBJ2-3; 7 nucleotides align to TRBD1. Per the germline V gene, CDR1 is MRHNA and CDR2 is SNTAGT. The CDR3 totals 14 residues. V was pared by 6 bases and J by 4 bases, with 7 bases of the junction left unmatched. The DNA of the CDR3 is TGTGCCAGCAGCGACAGGGAGATAGCAGATACGCAGTATTTT. Encoded protein: CASSDREIADTQYF.

The chain carries TRBV6-5 and TRBJ2-4, with a weak D call TRBD2 (6 bases). The CDR3 spans 14 residues. Trimming pared 2 bases from V and 7 bases from J, leaving 12 bases between. Germline V gene sequence: CDR1 MNHEY, CDR2 SVGAGI. In DNA, the CDR3 is TGTGCCAGCAGTTACGGAGGGCAGGGCAACATTCAGTACTTC. It is translated as CASSYGGQGNIQYF.